This T cell receptor (beta chain) comes out of a study of shared clonotypes between healthy human individuals. Method: immunoSEQ multiplex PCR; TCRdb's copy keeps in-frame clones and lacks some. In the table there are 950,000 to 1,300,000 clones, about 75% of which are singletons. Germline V gives CDR1 SNHLY, CDR2 FYNNEI. V was cut by 6 bases and J by 2 bases, with 10 bases left in between. The CDR3 contains 14 residues. The sequence derives from a man between 18 and 29 years old in good health. Sequenced material: memory CD4+ T cells sorted from blood. Subset denoted: CD45RA-negative fraction. The chain uses TRBV2 and TRBJ1-4; D is unclear. CDR3 nucleotide sequence: TGTGCCAGCAGCGGTCTGGACACTAATGAAAAACTGTTTTTT. As protein: CASSGLDTNEKLFF.